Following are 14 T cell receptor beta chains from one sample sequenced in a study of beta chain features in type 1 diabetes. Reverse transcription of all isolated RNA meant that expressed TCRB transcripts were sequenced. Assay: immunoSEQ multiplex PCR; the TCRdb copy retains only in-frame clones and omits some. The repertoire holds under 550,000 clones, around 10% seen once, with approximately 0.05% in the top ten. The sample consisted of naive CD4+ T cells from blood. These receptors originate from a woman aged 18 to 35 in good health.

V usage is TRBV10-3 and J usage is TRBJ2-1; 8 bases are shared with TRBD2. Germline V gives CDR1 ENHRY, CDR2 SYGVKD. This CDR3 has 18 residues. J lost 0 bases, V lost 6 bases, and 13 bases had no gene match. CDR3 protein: CAIRGGRTSLTSYNEQFF. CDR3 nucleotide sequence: TGTGCCATCAGGGGCGGTAGGACTAGCCTTACCTCCTACAATGAGCAGTTCTTC.

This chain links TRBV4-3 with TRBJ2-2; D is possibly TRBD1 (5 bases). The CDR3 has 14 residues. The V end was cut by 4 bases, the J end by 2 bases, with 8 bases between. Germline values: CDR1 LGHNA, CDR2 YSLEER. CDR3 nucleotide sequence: TGCGCCAGCAGCCGAGACAGAAACACCGGGGAGCTGTTTTTT. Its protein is CASSRDRNTGELFF.

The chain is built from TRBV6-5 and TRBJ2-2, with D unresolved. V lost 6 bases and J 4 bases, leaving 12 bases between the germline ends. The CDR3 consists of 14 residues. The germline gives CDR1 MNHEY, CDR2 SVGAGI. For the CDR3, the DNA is TGTGCCAGCAGCCGCCAAATTTTCACCGGGGAGCTGTTTTTT. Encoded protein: CASSRQIFTGELFF.

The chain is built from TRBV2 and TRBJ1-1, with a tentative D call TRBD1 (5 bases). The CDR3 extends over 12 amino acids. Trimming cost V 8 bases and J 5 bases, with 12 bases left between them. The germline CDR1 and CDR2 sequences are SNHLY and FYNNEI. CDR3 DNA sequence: TGTGCCAGCGAAAACAGGCGGACTGAAGCTTTCTTT. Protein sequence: CASENRRTEAFF.

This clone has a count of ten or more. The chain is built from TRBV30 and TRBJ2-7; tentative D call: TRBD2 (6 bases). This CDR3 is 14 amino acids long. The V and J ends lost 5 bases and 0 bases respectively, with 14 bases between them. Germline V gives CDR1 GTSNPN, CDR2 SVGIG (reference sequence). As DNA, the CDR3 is TGTGCCTGGTTGCGGGACCCATACTCCTACGAGCAGTACTTC. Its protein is CAWLRDPYSYEQYF.

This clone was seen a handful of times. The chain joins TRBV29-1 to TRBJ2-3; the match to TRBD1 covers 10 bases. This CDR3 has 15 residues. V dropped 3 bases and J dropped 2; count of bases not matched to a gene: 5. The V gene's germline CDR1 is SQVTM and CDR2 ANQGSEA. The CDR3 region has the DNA TGCAGCGTTGATAGTGACAGGGGGCCCACAGATACGCAGTATTTT. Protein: CSVDSDRGPTDTQYF.

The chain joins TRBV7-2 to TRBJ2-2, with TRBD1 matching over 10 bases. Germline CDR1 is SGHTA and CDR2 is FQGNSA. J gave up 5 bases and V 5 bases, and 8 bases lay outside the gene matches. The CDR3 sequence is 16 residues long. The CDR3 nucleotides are TGTGCCAGCAGCGGACCGGGACAGGGGCCAACCGGGGAGCTGTTTTTT. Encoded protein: CASSGPGQGPTGELFF.

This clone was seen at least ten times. CDR3 region: CASSPERTGATMKQFF. CDR3 nucleotides: TGTGCCAGCTCACCAGAGAGAACAGGGGCCACAATGAAGCAGTTCTTC. V gene TRBV18 combines with J gene TRBJ2-1; 7 nucleotides align to TRBD1. The germline gives CDR1 KGHSH, CDR2 LQKENI. The CDR3 totals 16 residues. With V trimmed by 2 bases and J by 11 bases, 15 bases remained unmatched.

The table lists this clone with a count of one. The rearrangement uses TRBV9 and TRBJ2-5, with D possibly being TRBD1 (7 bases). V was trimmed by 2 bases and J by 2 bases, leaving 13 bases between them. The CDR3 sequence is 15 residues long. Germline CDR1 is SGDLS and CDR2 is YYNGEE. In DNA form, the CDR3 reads TGTGCCAGCAGCGTGGTGACAGGGAGGCAAGAGACCCAGTACTTC. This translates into CASSVVTGRQETQYF.

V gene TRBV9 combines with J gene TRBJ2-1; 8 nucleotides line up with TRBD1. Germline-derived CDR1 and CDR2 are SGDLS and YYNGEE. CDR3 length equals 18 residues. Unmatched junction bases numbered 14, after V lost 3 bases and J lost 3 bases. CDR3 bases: TGTGCCAGCAGCGCAGTGGGGACAGGCATTCCCGTCTACAATGAGCAGTTCTTC. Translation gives CASSAVGTGIPVYNEQFF.

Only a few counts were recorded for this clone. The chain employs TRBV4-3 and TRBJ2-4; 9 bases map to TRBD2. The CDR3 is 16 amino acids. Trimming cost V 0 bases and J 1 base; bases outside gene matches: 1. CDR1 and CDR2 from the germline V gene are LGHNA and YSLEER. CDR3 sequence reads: CASSQELAGAKNIQYF. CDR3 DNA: TGCGCCAGCAGCCAAGAGCTAGCGGGGGCCAAAAACATTCAGTACTTC.

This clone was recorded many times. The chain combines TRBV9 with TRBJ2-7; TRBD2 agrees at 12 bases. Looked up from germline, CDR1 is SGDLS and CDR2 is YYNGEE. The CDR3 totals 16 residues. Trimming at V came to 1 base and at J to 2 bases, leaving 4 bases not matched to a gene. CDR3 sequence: CASSVLGLAGPYEQYV. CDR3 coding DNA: TGTGCCAGCAGCGTATTAGGACTAGCGGGGCCCTACGAGCAGTACGTC.

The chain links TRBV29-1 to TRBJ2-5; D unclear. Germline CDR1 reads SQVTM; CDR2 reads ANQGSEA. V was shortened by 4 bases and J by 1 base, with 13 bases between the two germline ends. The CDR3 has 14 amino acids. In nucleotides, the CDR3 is TGCAGCGTTGGGGGTGGGCGTCCCCAAGAGACCCAGTACTTC. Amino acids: CSVGGGRPQETQYF.

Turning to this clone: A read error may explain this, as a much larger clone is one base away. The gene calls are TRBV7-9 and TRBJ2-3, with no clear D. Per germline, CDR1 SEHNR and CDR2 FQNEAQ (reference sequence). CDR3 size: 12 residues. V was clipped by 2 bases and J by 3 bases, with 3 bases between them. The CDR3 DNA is TGTGCCAGCAGCTTATATACAGATACGCAGTATTTT. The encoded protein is CASSLYTDTQYF.